The entry that follows covers one T cell receptor (beta chain) sequence. Assay: immunoSEQ multiplex PCR; the TCRdb copy retains only in-frame clones and omits some. The sample holds about 360,000 clones, just over 85% seen once. This CDR3 contains 16 residues. Germline CDR1 MGHRA, CDR2 YSYEKL. Germline trimming cut 0 bases from V and 0 bases from J; bases unmatched to any gene: 5. The data derive from a study of cytomegalovirus exposure and HLA in healthy donors. The chain has TRBV4-1 and TRBJ2-7; 7 bases map to TRBD1. Material: PBMCs. The sequence was collected from a woman between 18 and 30 years old in good health and CMV-seronegative. The CDR3 DNA follows: TGCGCCAGCAGCCAAGATCCCGGGGACAGCTCCTACGAGCAGTACTTC. This encodes CASSQDPGDSSYEQYF.